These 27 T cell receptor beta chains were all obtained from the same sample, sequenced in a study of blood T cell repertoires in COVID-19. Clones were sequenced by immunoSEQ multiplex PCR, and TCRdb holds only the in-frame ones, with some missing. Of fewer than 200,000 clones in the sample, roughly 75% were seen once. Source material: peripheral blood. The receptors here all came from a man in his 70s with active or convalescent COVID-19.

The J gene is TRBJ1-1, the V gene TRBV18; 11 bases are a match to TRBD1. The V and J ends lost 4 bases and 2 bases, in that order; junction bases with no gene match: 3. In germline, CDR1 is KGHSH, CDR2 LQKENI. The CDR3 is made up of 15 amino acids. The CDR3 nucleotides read TGTGCCAGCTCACAGGGACAGGGGGATAACACTGAAGCTTTCTTT. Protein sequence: CASSQGQGDNTEAFF.

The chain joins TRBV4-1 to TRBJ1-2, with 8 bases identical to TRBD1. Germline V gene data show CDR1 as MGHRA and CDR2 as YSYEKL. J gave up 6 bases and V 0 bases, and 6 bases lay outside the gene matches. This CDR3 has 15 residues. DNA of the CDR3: TGCGCCAGCAGCCAAGATGACAGGGGTACGGATGGCTACACCTTC. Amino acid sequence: CASSQDDRGTDGYTF.

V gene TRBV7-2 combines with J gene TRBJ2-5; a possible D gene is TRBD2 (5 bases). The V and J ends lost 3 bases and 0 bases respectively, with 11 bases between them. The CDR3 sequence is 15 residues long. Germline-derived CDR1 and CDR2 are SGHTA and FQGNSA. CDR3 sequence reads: CASSFIPGYQETQYF. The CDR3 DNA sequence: TGTGCCAGCAGCTTTATTCCGGGGTACCAAGAGACCCAGTACTTC.

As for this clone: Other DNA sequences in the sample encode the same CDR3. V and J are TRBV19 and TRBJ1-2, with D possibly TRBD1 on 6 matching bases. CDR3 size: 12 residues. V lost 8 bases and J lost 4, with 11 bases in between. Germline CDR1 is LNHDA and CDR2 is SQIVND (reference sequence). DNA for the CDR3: TGTGCCAGTTCCCAGGGGACCTATGGCTACACCTTC. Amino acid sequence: CASSQGTYGYTF.

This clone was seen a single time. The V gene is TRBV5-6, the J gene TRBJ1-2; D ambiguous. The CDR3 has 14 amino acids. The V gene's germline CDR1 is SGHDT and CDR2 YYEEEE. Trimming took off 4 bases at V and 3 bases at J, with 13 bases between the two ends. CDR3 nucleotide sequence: TGTGCCAGCAGCAGAAAGACTAGCCACTATGGCTACACCTTC. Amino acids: CASSRKTSHYGYTF.

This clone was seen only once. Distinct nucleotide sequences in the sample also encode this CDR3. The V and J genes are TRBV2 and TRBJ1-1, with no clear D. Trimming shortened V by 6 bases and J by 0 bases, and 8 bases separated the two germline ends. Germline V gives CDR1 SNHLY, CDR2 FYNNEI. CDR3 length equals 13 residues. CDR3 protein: CASRQNMNTEAFF. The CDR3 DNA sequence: TGTGCCAGCAGGCAGAACATGAACACTGAAGCTTTCTTT. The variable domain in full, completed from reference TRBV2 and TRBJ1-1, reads EPEVTQTPSHQVTQMGQEVILRCVPISNHLYFYWYRQILGQKVEFLVSFYNNEISEKSEIFDDQFSVERPDGSNFTLKIRSTKLEDSAMYFCASRQNMNTEAFFGQGTRLTVV.

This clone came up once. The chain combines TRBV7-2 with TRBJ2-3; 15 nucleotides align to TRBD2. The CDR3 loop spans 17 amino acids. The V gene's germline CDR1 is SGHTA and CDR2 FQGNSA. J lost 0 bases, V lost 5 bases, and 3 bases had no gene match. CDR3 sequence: CASSLGLAGGSTDTQYF. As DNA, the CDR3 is TGTGCCAGCAGCCTGGGACTAGCGGGGGGTAGCACAGATACGCAGTATTTT.

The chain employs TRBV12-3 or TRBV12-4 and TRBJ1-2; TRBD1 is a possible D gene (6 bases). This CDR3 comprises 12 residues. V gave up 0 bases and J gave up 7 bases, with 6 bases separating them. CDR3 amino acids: CASSLARGGYTF. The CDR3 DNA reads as TGTGCCAGCAGTTTAGCCAGGGGTGGCTACACCTTC.

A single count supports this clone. CDR3 region: CASSQGTNYGYTF. As DNA, the CDR3 is TGTGCCAGCAGTCAGGGGACCAACTATGGCTACACCTTC. The V and J genes are TRBV14 and TRBJ1-2, with a weak D call TRBD1 (6 bases). CDR1 is SGHDN and CDR2 is FVKESK in the germline V gene. V lost 6 bases, J lost 2 bases, and 10 bases lay in between. This CDR3 contains 13 residues.

CDR3 amino acids: CAIRPDTGGDEAFF. The CDR3 DNA sequence: TGTGCCATCAGGCCGGACACGGGGGGCGATGAAGCTTTCTTT. The genes are TRBV10-3 and TRBJ1-1; D may be TRBD1 (6 bases). Trimming removed 6 bases at V and 7 bases at J, with 18 bases between. The CDR3 totals 14 residues. From germline, CDR1 is ENHRY and CDR2 SYGVKD.

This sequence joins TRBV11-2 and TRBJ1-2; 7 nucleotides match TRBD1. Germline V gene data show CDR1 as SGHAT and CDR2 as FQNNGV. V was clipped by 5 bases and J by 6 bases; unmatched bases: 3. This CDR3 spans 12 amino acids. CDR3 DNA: TGTGCCAGCAGCAACCAGGGGGATGGCTACACCTTC. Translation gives CASSNQGDGYTF. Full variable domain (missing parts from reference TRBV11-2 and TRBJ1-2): EAGVAQSPRYKIIEKRQSVAFWCNPISGHATLYWYQQILGQGPKLLIQFQNNGVVDDSQLPKDRFSAERLKGVDSTLKIQPAKLEDSAVYLCASSNQGDGYTFGSGTRLTVV.

CDR3 in DNA: TGTGCCAGCAGTTTCACCGGTCTGCCCTACGAGCAGTACTTC. Protein sequence: CASSFTGLPYEQYF. This chain joins TRBV2 and TRBJ2-7; D is ambiguous. In germline, CDR1 is SNHLY, CDR2 FYNNEI. V was pared by 5 bases and J by 2 bases, with 13 bases between. This CDR3 has 14 residues.

The CDR3 DNA is TGTGCCAGCAGCCCCGTGGAGCAAGCTGAAGCTTTCTTT. Protein product: CASSPVEQAEAFF. This chain joins TRBV5-4 and TRBJ1-1, with D hard to call. V was pared by 4 bases and J by 6 bases, with 13 bases between. The CDR3 covers 13 residues. In germline, CDR1 is SGHNT, CDR2 YYREEE (reference sequence).

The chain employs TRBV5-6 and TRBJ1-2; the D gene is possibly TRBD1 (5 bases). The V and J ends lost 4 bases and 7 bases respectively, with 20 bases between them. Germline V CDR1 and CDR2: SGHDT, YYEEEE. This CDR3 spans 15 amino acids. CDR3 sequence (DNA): TGTGCCAGCAGCCCCCCGCTCACAGGATCGGGTGGCTACACCTTC. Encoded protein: CASSPPLTGSGGYTF.

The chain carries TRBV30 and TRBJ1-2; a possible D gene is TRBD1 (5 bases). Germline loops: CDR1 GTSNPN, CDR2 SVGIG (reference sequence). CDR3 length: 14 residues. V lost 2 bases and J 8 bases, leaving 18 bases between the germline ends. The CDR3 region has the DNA TGTGCCTGGAGTTTAGGGGCGCAGGTCTTCGGCTACACCTTC. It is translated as CAWSLGAQVFGYTF.

In DNA form, the CDR3 reads TGTGCCAGCAGCTCGACAGGGTTAGACTATGGCTACACCTTC. Translating gives CASSSTGLDYGYTF. The chain has TRBV5-6 and TRBJ1-2, with 7 bases lining up with TRBD1. This CDR3 spans 14 amino acids. Trimming took 3 bases from V and 3 from J; bases not matched to a gene: 5. The germline V gene encodes CDR1 SGHDT and CDR2 YYEEEE.

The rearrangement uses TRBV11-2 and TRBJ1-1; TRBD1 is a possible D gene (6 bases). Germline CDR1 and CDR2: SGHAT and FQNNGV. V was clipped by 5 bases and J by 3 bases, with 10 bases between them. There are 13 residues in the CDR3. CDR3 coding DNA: TGTGCCAGCAGCCAGGGGTTGGACACTGAAGCTTTCTTT. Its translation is CASSQGLDTEAFF.

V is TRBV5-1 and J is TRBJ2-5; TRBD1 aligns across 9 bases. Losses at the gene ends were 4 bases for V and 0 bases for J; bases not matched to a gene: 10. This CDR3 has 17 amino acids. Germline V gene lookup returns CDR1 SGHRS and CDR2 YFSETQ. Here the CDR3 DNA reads TGCGCCAGCAGCACACCGGGACAGGGAGATAACCAAGAGACCCAGTACTTC. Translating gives CASSTPGQGDNQETQYF. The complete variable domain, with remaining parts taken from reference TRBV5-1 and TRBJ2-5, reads KAGVTQTPRYLIKTRGQQVTLSCSPISGHRSVSWYQQTPGQGLQFLFEYFSETQRNKGNFPGRFSGRQFSNSRSEMNVSTLELGDSALYLCASSTPGQGDNQETQYFGPGTRLLVL.

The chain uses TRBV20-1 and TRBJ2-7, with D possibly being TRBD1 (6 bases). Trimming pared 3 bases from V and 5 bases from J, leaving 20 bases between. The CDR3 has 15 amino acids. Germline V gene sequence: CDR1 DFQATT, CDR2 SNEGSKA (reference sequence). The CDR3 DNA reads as TGCAGTGCTAGTAAACAGGGCTTCCCTTATAACGAGCAGTACTTC. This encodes CSASKQGFPYNEQYF.

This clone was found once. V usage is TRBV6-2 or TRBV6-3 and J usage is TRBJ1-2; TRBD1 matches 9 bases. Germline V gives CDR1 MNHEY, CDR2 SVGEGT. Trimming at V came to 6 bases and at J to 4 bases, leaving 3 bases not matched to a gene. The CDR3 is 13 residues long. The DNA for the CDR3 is TGTGCCAGCAGCCTGGACAGGGGCTATGGCTACACCTTC. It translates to CASSLDRGYGYTF.

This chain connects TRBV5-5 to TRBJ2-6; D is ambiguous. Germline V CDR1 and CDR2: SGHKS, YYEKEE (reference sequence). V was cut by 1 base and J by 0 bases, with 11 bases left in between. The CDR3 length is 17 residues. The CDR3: CASSLIMLSSGANVLTF. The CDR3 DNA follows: TGTGCCAGCAGCTTGATAATGCTAAGCTCTGGGGCCAACGTCCTGACTTTC.

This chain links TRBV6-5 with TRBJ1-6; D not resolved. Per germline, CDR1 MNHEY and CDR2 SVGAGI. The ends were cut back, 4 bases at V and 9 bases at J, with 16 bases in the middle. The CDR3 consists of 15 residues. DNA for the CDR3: TGTGCCAGCAGTTCATGGACGGGGAAAAGTTCACCCCTCCACTTT. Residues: CASSSWTGKSSPLHF.

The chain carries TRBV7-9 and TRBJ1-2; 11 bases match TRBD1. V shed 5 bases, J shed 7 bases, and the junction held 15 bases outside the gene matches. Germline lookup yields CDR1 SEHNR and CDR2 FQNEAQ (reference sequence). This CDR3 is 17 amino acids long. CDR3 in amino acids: CASSPRGQGGTLPGYTF. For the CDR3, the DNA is TGTGCCAGCAGCCCGCGGGGACAGGGGGGAACGCTGCCTGGCTACACCTTC.

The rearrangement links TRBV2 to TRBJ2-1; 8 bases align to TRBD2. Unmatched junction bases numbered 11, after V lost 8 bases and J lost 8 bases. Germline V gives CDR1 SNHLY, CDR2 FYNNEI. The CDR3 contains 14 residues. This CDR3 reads CASGGGIGWDEQFF. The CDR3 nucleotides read TGTGCCAGCGGCGGGGGGATCGGGTGGGATGAGCAGTTCTTC.

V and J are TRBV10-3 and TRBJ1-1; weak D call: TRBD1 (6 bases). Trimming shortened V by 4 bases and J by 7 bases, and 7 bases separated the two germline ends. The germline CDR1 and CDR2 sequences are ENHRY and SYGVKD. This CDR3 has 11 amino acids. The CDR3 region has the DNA TGTGCCATCAGTGGAGGGGGTGAAGCTTTCTTT. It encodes CAISGGGEAFF.

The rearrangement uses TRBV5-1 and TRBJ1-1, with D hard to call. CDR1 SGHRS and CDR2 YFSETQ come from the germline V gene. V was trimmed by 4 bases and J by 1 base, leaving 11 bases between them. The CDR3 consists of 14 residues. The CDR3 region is CASSDGIPNTEAFF. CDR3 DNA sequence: TGCGCCAGCAGCGACGGGATCCCGAACACTGAAGCTTTCTTT.

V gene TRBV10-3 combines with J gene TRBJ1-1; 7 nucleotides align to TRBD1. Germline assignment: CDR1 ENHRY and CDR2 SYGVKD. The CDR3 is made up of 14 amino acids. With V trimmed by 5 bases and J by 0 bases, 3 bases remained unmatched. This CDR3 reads CAISLTGMNTEAFF. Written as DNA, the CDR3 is TGTGCCATCAGTTTGACAGGGATGAACACTGAAGCTTTCTTT.